Following are 19 T cell receptor beta chains from one sample sequenced in a study of T cells in localized non-small cell lung cancer. Produced via immunoSEQ multiplex PCR; TCRdb's table is partial and in-frame only. The table includes about 72,000 clones, roughly 86% detected once. The starting material was peripheral blood, obtained before any cancer treatment. All receptors come from a female donor over 55 with stage I lung adenocarcinoma.

This chain joins TRBV5-6 and TRBJ2-2; 9 bases map to TRBD1. The CDR3 spans 15 residues. V shed 2 bases and J 5 bases; nucleotides not matched to a gene: 4. Germline CDR1 and CDR2: SGHDT and YYEEEE. For the CDR3, the DNA is TGTGCCAGCAGCTTCGGGACAGGGTTAACCGGGGAGCTGTTTTTT. Translated, it gives CASSFGTGLTGELFF.

This clone turned up a few times. V usage is TRBV19 and J usage is TRBJ1-2, with a weak D call TRBD1 (5 bases). The CDR3 is 13 amino acids. The germline V gene has CDR1 LNHDA and CDR2 SQIVND (reference sequence). V was pared by 7 bases and J by 7 bases, with 16 bases between. The CDR3 DNA reads TGTGCCAGTAATTGGGGTGGGGGAAGTGGCTACACCTTC. Its protein is CASNWGGGSGYTF.

The chain carries TRBV12-5 and TRBJ2-3; D is unresolved. The CDR3 sequence is 11 residues long. Trimming shortened V by 9 bases and J by 4 bases, and 8 bases separated the two germline ends. Germline CDR1 reads LGHNT; CDR2 reads FRNRAP. In DNA form, the CDR3 reads TGTGCTAGCCTACGAGCAGATACGCAGTATTTT. Translating gives CASLRADTQYF.

The J gene is TRBJ2-5, the V gene TRBV28; D is uncertain. This CDR3 has 11 residues. Trimming cost V 3 bases and J 2 bases, with 1 base left between them. Per the germline V gene, CDR1 is MDHEN and CDR2 is SYDVKM. The CDR3 region has the DNA TGTGCCAGCAGTTTTCAAGAGACCCAGTACTTC. Translating it yields CASSFQETQYF.

J is TRBJ2-7 and V is TRBV14, with D perhaps TRBD1 (6 bases). Germline CDR1 SGHDN, CDR2 FVKESK. This CDR3 is built from 15 residues. Deletions cut 4 bases from V and 4 bases from J, with 17 bases between. CDR3 protein: CASSRLAGTPYEQYF. CDR3 DNA sequence: TGTGCCAGCAGCCGATTGGCCGGGACACCTTACGAGCAGTACTTC.

A single count supports this clone. The CDR3 coding sequence is TGTGCCAGCAGGCGACGAGGCGGGAGAGGAGAGACCCAGTACTTC. Its translation is CASRRRGGRGETQYF. The chain joins TRBV11-3 to TRBJ2-5; 7 bases agree with TRBD2. Trimming took 6 bases from V and 4 from J; bases not matched to a gene: 11. Per germline, CDR1 SGHNT and CDR2 YENEEA. This CDR3 region has 15 residues. Combining the CDR3 with reference TRBV11-3 and TRBJ2-5 gives the whole variable domain EAGVVQSPRYKIIEKKQPVAFWCNPISGHNTLYWYLQNLGQGPELLIRYENEEAVDDSQLPKDRFSAERLKGVDSTLKIQPAELGDSAVYLCASRRRGGRGETQYFGPGTRLLVL.

The chain carries TRBV7-2 and TRBJ1-1; D gene uncertain. Germline-derived CDR1 and CDR2 are SGHTA and FQGNSA. Trimming took off 1 base at V and 6 bases at J, with 12 bases between the two ends. The CDR3 has 14 amino acids. As DNA, the CDR3 is TGTGCCAGCAGCTTAGAGTTGGCTAAGGCTGAAGCTTTCTTT. This encodes CASSLELAKAEAFF.

V and J are TRBV25-1 and TRBJ1-4; a weak D match, TRBD1 (5 bases). Germline loops: CDR1 MGHDK, CDR2 SYGVNS. The CDR3 is made up of 15 amino acids. V was cut by 7 bases and J by 3 bases, with 15 bases left in between. This CDR3 reads CASNPGPAANEKLFF. Written as DNA, the CDR3 is TGTGCCAGCAATCCGGGGCCCGCGGCTAATGAAAAACTGTTTTTT.

There are a few counts of this clone. The rearrangement uses TRBV19 and TRBJ1-5; D is uncertain. CDR1 is LNHDA and CDR2 is SQIVND in the germline V gene (reference sequence). The germline V and J ends were trimmed by 8 bases and 1 base, with 15 bases remaining between them. The length of the CDR3 is 15 residues. CDR3 nucleotides: TGTGCCAGTCGCTTAATAGGGCAGAGCAATCAGCCCCAGCATTTT. Its translation is CASRLIGQSNQPQHF.

In nucleotides, the CDR3 is TGTGCCAGCTCACCAGTTCTCGGTCCAGATACGCAGTATTTT. As protein: CASSPVLGPDTQYF. The chain has TRBV18 and TRBJ2-3; D gene ambiguous. Germline V gene lookup returns CDR1 KGHSH and CDR2 LQKENI. CDR3 size: 14 residues. Trimming shortened V by 2 bases and J by 4 bases, and 10 bases separated the two germline ends.

The chain is built from TRBV11-1 and TRBJ2-5; D is uncertain. This CDR3 is 14 amino acids long. Germline values: CDR1 SGHAT, CDR2 FQDESV (reference sequence). V was trimmed by 5 bases and J by 1 base, leaving 11 bases between them. CDR3 coding DNA: TGTGCCAGCAGCCCTCGGGCAGTCCAAGAGACCCAGTACTTC. This sequence encodes CASSPRAVQETQYF.

The chain has TRBV6-6 and TRBJ2-1; 9 bases are shared with TRBD1. Germline V CDR1 and CDR2: MNHNY, SVGAGI (reference sequence). This CDR3 spans 16 amino acids. V trimming: 8 bases; J trimming: 0 bases; junction bases outside the gene matches: 8. CDR3 in DNA: TGTGCCAGCGCCGACAGGGGGATCAGCTCCTACAATGAGCAGTTCTTC. Protein sequence: CASADRGISSYNEQFF.

This clone was counted once. The genes are TRBV28 and TRBJ1-4; possibly TRBD1 for D (5 bases). This CDR3 comprises 14 residues. The germline gives CDR1 MDHEN, CDR2 SYDVKM. V shed 6 bases and J shed 3 bases, with 11 bases lying between them. The CDR3 is CASSQGSANEKLFF. Here the CDR3 DNA reads TGTGCCAGCAGCCAGGGATCGGCTAATGAAAAACTGTTTTTT.

CDR3 sequence reads: CASRPGTADYEQYF. The CDR3 region has the DNA TGTGCCAGCAGGCCCGGGACAGCGGACTACGAGCAGTACTTC. The chain recombines TRBV6-1 with TRBJ2-7; 7 nucleotides agree with TRBD1. This CDR3 is 14 amino acids long. V lost 6 bases and J lost 3; bases outside the gene matches: 8. CDR1 is MNHNS, CDR2 SASEGT, per germline.

This chain links TRBV9 with TRBJ2-2; D is uncertain. V was trimmed by 0 bases and J by 6 bases, leaving 12 bases between them. Germline V CDR1 and CDR2: SGDLS, YYNGEE. CDR3 length equals 15 residues. CDR3 loop: CASSVDVVNSGELFF. Here the CDR3 DNA reads TGTGCCAGCAGCGTAGACGTGGTCAACTCCGGGGAGCTGTTTTTT.

Comment on this clone: Given a much more abundant clone one base away, this may be a read error. J is TRBJ2-2 and V is TRBV9; D is unclear. Between the trimmed V and J ends, which lost 5 bases and 1 base, there was a span of 3 bases. The CDR3 extends over 12 amino acids. Per the germline V gene, CDR1 is SGDLS and CDR2 is YYNGEE. CDR3 in DNA: TGTGCCAGCAGGGGGAACACCGGGGAGCTGTTTTTT. Its translation: CASRGNTGELFF.

The chain combines TRBV5-5 with TRBJ1-2, with D hard to call. Trimming pared 0 bases from V and 4 bases from J, leaving 4 bases between. The CDR3 is 12 residues long. CDR1 SGHKS and CDR2 YYEKEE come from the germline V gene (reference sequence). Written as DNA, the CDR3 is TGTGCCAGCAGCTTGGAACTCTATGGCTACACCTTC. Its protein product is CASSLELYGYTF.

The rearrangement links TRBV29-1 to TRBJ2-2, with D possibly being TRBD2 (6 bases). CDR3 length equals 13 residues. Between the trimmed V and J ends, which lost 6 bases and 5 bases, there was a span of 13 bases. Per the germline V gene, CDR1 is SQVTM and CDR2 is ANQGSEA. This CDR3 is CSVSGLTTGELFF. In nucleotides, the CDR3 is TGCAGCGTGTCGGGACTGACGACCGGGGAGCTGTTTTTT.

There are a few counts of this clone. J is TRBJ1-5 and V is TRBV19; D might be TRBD1 (6 bases). The germline CDR1 and CDR2 sequences are LNHDA and SQIVND (reference sequence). The CDR3 contains 15 residues. V was shortened by 2 bases and J by 7 bases, with 15 bases between the two germline ends. CDR3 nucleotides: TGTGCCAGTAGTATAATGACAGGTAGAGAGCAGCCCCAGCATTTT. Protein sequence: CASSIMTGREQPQHF.